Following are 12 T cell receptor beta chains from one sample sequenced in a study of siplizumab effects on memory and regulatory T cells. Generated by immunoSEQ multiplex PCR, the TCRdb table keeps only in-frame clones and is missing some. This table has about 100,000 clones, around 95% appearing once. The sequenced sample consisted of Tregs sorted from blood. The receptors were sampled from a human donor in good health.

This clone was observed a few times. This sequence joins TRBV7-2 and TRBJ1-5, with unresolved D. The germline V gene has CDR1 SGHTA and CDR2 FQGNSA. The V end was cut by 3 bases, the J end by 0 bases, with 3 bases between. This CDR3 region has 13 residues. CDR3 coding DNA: TGTGCCAGCAGCTTCTCTAGCAATCAGCCCCAGCATTTT. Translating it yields CASSFSSNQPQHF.

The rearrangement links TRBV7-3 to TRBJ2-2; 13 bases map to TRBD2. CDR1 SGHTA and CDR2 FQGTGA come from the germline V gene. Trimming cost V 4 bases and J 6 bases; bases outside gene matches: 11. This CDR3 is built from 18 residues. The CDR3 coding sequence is TGTGCCAGCAGCTCCCGAACCGGACTAGCGGGAGATCCCGGGGAGCTGTTTTTT. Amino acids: CASSSRTGLAGDPGELFF.

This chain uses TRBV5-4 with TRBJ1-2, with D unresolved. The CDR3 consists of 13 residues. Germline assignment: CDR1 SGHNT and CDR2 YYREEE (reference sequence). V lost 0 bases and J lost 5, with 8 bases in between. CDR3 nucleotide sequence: TGTGCCAGCAGCTTGGTTCCAGATTATGGCTACACCTTC. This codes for CASSLVPDYGYTF.

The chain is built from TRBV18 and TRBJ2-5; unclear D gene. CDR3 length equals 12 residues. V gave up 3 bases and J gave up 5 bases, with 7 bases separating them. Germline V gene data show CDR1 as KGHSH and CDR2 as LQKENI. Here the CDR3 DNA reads TGTGCCAGCTCACCGAACGGGGAGACCCAGTACTTC. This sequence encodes CASSPNGETQYF. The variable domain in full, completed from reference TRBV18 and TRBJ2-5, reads NAGVMQNPRHLVRRRGQEARLRCSPMKGHSHVYWYRQLPEEGLKFMVYLQKENIIDESGMPKERFSAEFPKEGPSILRIQQVVRGDSAAYFCASSPNGETQYFGPGTRLLVL.

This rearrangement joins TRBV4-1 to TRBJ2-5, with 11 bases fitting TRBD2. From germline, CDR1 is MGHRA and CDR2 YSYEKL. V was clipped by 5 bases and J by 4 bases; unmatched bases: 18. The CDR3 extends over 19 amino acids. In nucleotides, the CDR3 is TGCGCCAGCAGCGACACTCCCCCAATTACTAGCGGGAGAGGAGAGACCCAGTACTTC. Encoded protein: CASSDTPPITSGRGETQYF.

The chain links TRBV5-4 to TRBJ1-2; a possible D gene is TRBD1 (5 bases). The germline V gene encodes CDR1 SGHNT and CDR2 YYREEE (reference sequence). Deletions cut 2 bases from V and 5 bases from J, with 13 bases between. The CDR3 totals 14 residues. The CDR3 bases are TGTGCCAGCAGCTTCCGGGACGGCAATTATGGCTACACCTTC. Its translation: CASSFRDGNYGYTF.

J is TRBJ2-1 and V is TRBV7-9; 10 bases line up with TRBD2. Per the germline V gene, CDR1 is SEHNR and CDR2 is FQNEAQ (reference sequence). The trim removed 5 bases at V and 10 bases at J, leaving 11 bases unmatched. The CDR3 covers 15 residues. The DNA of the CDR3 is TGTGCCAGCAGCACCAGGGGGCTAGCGGGAGACGAGCAGTTCTTC. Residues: CASSTRGLAGDEQFF.

For the CDR3, the DNA is TGTGCCAGCAGTTTCTATCGGGAGTCGGATACGCAGTATTTT. It is translated as CASSFYRESDTQYF. The V call is TRBV27, the J call TRBJ2-3; D may be TRBD2 (6 bases). The germline gives CDR1 MNHEY, CDR2 SMNVEV (reference sequence). This CDR3 has 14 amino acids. V lost 3 bases and J 6 bases, leaving 13 bases between the germline ends.

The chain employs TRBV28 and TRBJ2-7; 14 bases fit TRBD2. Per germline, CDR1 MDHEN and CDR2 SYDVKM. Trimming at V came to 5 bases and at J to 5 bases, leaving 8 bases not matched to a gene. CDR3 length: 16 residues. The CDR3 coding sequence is TGTGCCAGCAGTGTACTGGGACTAGCGGGAGCCCACGAGCAGTACTTC. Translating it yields CASSVLGLAGAHEQYF. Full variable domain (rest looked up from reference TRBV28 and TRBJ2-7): DVKVTQSSRYLVKRTGEKVFLECVQDMDHENMFWYRQDPGLGLRLIYFSYDVKMKEKGDIPEGYSVSREKKERFSLILESASTNQTSMYLCASSVLGLAGAHEQYFGPGTRLTVT.

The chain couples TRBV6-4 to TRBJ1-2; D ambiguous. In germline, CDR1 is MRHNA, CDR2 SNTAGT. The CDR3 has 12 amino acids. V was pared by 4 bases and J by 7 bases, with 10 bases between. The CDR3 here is CASSGGPGGYTF. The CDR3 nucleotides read TGTGCCAGCAGTGGAGGTCCTGGTGGCTACACCTTC.

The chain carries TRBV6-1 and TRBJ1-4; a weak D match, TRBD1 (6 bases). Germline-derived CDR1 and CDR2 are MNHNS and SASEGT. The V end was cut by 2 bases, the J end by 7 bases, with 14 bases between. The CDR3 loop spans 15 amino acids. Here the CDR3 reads CASSEIQGTGEKLFF. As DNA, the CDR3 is TGTGCCAGCAGTGAAATTCAGGGGACGGGTGAAAAACTGTTTTTT.

In nucleotides, the CDR3 is TGTGCCTGGAGTAGCCCTAGTTTGGTTAATGAGCAGTTCTTC. Amino acids: CAWSSPSLVNEQFF. V usage is TRBV30 and J usage is TRBJ2-1; D gene uncertain. Germline V gene lookup returns CDR1 GTSNPN and CDR2 SVGIG (reference sequence). The ends were cut back, 2 bases at V and 7 bases at J, with 15 bases in the middle. The CDR3 has 14 amino acids.